The 12 T cell receptor beta chains below come from one sample, sequenced in a study of CD8+CD57+ T cells in acquired aplastic anemia (dated by TCRdb to the late 2010s). Reads for this sample came from an Illumina HiSeq 2000. Profiling of TCR beta VDJ combinations and CDR3 sequences used genomic DNA as the template. TCRdb reran the public reads through fastp at Q25 and MiXCR, keeping productive beta chains. Duplicate CDR3 protein sequences are folded into a single record with the most common DNA and genes. In all, the sample holds over 45,000 distinct CDR3 sequences, and around 73% of those were seen once. The ten most abundant clones make up 30% to 40% of the sample. The sample consisted of sorted CD4+, CD8+, or CD8+CD57+ T cells (not recorded which) from PBMCs. Source of these receptors: a human donor in good health, serving as a control.

This chain connects TRBV29-1 to TRBJ1-2, with a tentative D call TRBD1 (5 bases). Germline CDR1 SQVTM, CDR2 ANQGSEA. The V gene lost 4 bases and the J gene lost 6 bases, with 9 bases spanning the gap. The CDR3 contains 11 residues. The CDR3 coding sequence is TGCAGCGTTGGGGGGGTTGATGGCTACACCTTC. As protein: CSVGGVDGYTF.

This clonotype was picked up many times. V and J are TRBV9 and TRBJ2-3; D might be TRBD2 (6 bases). Trimming took 4 bases from V and 1 from J, leaving 13 bases between them. CDR1 is SGDLS, CDR2 YYNGEE, per germline. This CDR3 spans 15 amino acids. CDR3 amino acids: CASSSPGDGTDTQYF. The CDR3 nucleotides are TGTGCCAGCAGCTCTCCGGGAGACGGCACAGATACGCAGTATTTT.

The chain links TRBV15 to TRBJ1-2, with D possibly being TRBD1 (5 bases). V was pared by 1 base and J by 2 bases, with 14 bases between. CDR1 LNHNV and CDR2 YYDKDF come from the germline V gene (reference sequence). CDR3 length: 16 residues. The chain's CDR3 is CATSRVVIGQNYGYTF. In nucleotides, the CDR3 is TGTGCCACCAGCAGAGTGGTTATCGGACAAAACTATGGCTACACCTTC.

This chain connects TRBV25-1 to TRBJ1-1, with D perhaps TRBD1 (6 bases). Germline values: CDR1 MGHDK, CDR2 SYGVNS. This CDR3 is built from 16 residues. V gave up 8 bases and J gave up 4 bases, with 23 bases separating them. The CDR3 spells CASGRAGTSSSTEAFF. The CDR3 DNA is TGTGCCAGCGGTAGAGCGGGGACATCGAGTAGCACTGAAGCTTTCTTT. The full variable domain, with the rest looked up from reference TRBV25-1 and TRBJ1-1, is EADIYQTPRYLVIGTGKKITLECSQTMGHDKMYWYQQDPGMELHLIHYSYGVNSTEKGDLSSESTVSRIRTEHFPLTLESARPSHTSQYLCASGRAGTSSSTEAFFGQGTRLTVV.

This sequence joins TRBV7-8 and TRBJ1-2; maybe TRBD1 (5 bases). The CDR3 covers 13 residues. V was shortened by 5 bases and J by 8 bases, with 15 bases between the two germline ends. The germline V gene has CDR1 SGHVS and CDR2 FQNEAQ. The CDR3 DNA follows: TGTGCCAGCAGCACATGGGGCAGAGGAGGCTACACCTTC. This gives the protein CASSTWGRGGYTF.

V gene TRBV14 combines with J gene TRBJ1-1; no definite D call. Trimming shortened V by 4 bases and J by 5 bases, and 8 bases separated the two germline ends. The germline CDR1 and CDR2 sequences are SGHDN and FVKESK. CDR3 length: 12 amino acids. Written as DNA, the CDR3 is TGTGCCAGCAGCCCCTTCGTTACTGAAGCTTTCTTT. Encoded protein: CASSPFVTEAFF.

The chain uses TRBV20-1 and TRBJ1-4; D uncertain. The germline V gene has CDR1 DFQATT and CDR2 SNEGSKA (reference sequence). The ends were cut back, 5 bases at V and 8 bases at J, with 9 bases in the middle. The CDR3 loop spans 11 amino acids. As DNA, the CDR3 is TGCAGTGCTCGCGCGAAGGAAAAACTGTTTTTT. It specifies CSARAKEKLFF.

This clonotype showed up many times. The chain uses TRBV20-1 and TRBJ1-5, with 12 bases fitting TRBD1. The CDR3 runs 15 residues. V gave up 3 bases and J gave up 6 bases; unmatched junction bases: 6. The germline V gene encodes CDR1 DFQATT and CDR2 SNEGSKA (reference sequence). In DNA, the CDR3 is TGCAGTGCTAGGGACCGGGACAGGGGGCTTCAGCCCCAGCATTTT. It codes for CSARDRDRGLQPQHF.

This clonotype was found many times. The chain is built from TRBV7-3 and TRBJ2-2; a possible D gene is TRBD1 (5 bases). The CDR3 consists of 16 residues. Germline CDR1 SGHTA, CDR2 FQGTGA. V was shortened by 0 bases and J by 2 bases, with 10 bases between the two germline ends. CDR3 loop: CASSLTGARNTGELFF. The CDR3, as DNA: TGTGCCAGCAGCTTAACAGGGGCGCGAAACACCGGGGAGCTGTTTTTT.

V gene TRBV19 combines with J gene TRBJ2-7, with TRBD1 matching over 8 bases. The junction had 12 bases not matched to a gene; V was cut back by 6 bases and J by 5 bases. This CDR3 comprises 15 residues. The germline V gene encodes CDR1 LNHDA and CDR2 SQIVND (reference sequence). The CDR3 protein is CASSHGGQGRNEQYF. CDR3 bases: TGTGCCAGTAGCCACGGTGGACAGGGTAGGAACGAGCAGTACTTC. Combining the CDR3 with reference TRBV19 and TRBJ2-7 gives the whole variable domain DGGITQSPKYLFRKEGQNVTLSCEQNLNHDAMYWYRQDPGQGLRLIYYSQIVNDFQKGDIAEGYSVSREKKESFPLTVTSAQKNPTAFYLCASSHGGQGRNEQYFGPGTRLTVT.

The chain couples TRBV2 to TRBJ2-7, with 14 bases identical to TRBD2. V lost 6 bases to trimming and J lost 2 bases; unmatched junction nucleotides: 9. CDR1 SNHLY and CDR2 FYNNEI come from the germline V gene. This CDR3 region has 17 residues. Here the CDR3 DNA reads TGTGCCAGCAGCAATTCGACTAGCGGGAGGGCCGCCTACGAGCAGTACTTC. The encoded protein is CASSNSTSGRAAYEQYF.

The chain links TRBV2 to TRBJ2-7; D unresolved. The CDR3 has 12 residues. V was clipped by 7 bases and J by 7 bases, with 14 bases between them. In germline, CDR1 is SNHLY, CDR2 FYNNEI. The CDR3: CASMVTYGEQYF. The CDR3 coding sequence is TGTGCCAGCATGGTGACCTACGGGGAGCAGTACTTC.